Below, 17 T cell receptor beta chains from the same sample are listed, as sequenced in a study of siplizumab effects on memory and regulatory T cells. Clones were read by immunoSEQ multiplex PCR, and TCRdb kept only the in-frame ones, dropping some. The data show tens of thousands of clones, approximately 89% seen once. Specimen: Tregs sorted from blood. These receptors came from a human donor in good health.

This chain uses TRBV5-1 with TRBJ2-3; 8 nucleotides match TRBD1. The CDR3 totals 15 residues. CDR1 SGHRS and CDR2 YFSETQ come from the germline V gene. V lost 0 bases, J lost 5 bases, and 5 bases stayed unmatched. The CDR3 DNA sequence: TGCGCCAGCAGCTTGGTGGCAGGGGGCATAGATACGCAGTATTTT. Translated, it gives CASSLVAGGIDTQYF.

The chain employs TRBV6-5 and TRBJ2-6; D unresolved. The CDR3 length is 13 residues. Germline CDR1 and CDR2: MNHEY and SVGAGI. The V end was cut by 6 bases, the J end by 0 bases, with 3 bases between. The CDR3 bases are TGTGCCAGCAGCGGCTCTGGGGCCAACGTCCTGACTTTC. Its protein is CASSGSGANVLTF.

The chain links TRBV10-3 to TRBJ1-5, with TRBD1 as a possible D gene (6 bases). CDR1 and CDR2 (germline): ENHRY, SYGVKD. The CDR3 totals 14 residues. The V end was cut by 6 bases, the J end by 0 bases, with 9 bases between. The CDR3 coding sequence is TGTGCCATCAGCACAGGGAATAGCAATCAGCCCCAGCATTTT. It yields the protein CAISTGNSNQPQHF.

This rearrangement joins TRBV28 to TRBJ2-7, with TRBD2 matching 12 bases. The CDR3 totals 19 residues. Trimming at V came to 10 bases and at J to 0 bases, leaving 19 bases not matched to a gene. The germline V gene encodes CDR1 MDHEN and CDR2 SYDVKM. The CDR3 sequence: CATNTLAGGEYASSYEQYF. In DNA, the CDR3 is TGTGCCACCAATACACTAGCGGGAGGCGAGTATGCTAGCTCCTACGAGCAGTACTTC. The entire variable domain, with the rest obtained from reference TRBV28 and TRBJ2-7, is as follows: DVKVTQSSRYLVKRTGEKVFLECVQDMDHENMFWYRQDPGLGLRLIYFSYDVKMKEKGDIPEGYSVSREKKERFSLILESASTNQTSMYLCATNTLAGGEYASSYEQYFGPGTRLTVT.

This clone is labeled medium-sized. A read error may produce the germline difference seen at one junction end. The chain combines TRBV7-2 with TRBJ2-2, with a tentative D call TRBD1 (5 bases). The CDR3 totals 15 residues. The V gene's germline CDR1 is SGHTA and CDR2 FQGNSA. CDR3 amino acids: CASSLGRVNNGELFF. The CDR3 DNA is TGTGCCAGCAGCTTAGGCAGGGTAAACAACGGGGAGCTGTTTTTT.

This chain's CDR3 is CASSLTGQGGTGELFF. The CDR3 DNA is TGTGCCAGCAGCTTAACGGGACAGGGGGGCACCGGGGAGCTGTTTTTT. V is TRBV5-6 and J is TRBJ2-2, with 11 bases lining up with TRBD1. CDR3 length equals 16 residues. Germline V CDR1 and CDR2: SGHDT, YYEEEE. Germline trimming cut 2 bases from V and 4 bases from J; bases unmatched to any gene: 4.

The V gene is TRBV6-5, the J gene TRBJ2-7; 7 nucleotides align to TRBD2. Germline V CDR1 and CDR2: MNHEY, SVGAGI. The CDR3 has 13 amino acids. V was clipped by 5 bases and J by 2 bases; unmatched bases: 3. CDR3 sequence reads: CASSGGVPYEQYF. The CDR3 DNA sequence: TGTGCCAGCAGTGGGGGGGTTCCCTACGAGCAGTACTTC.

J is TRBJ1-2 and V is TRBV18; 10 bases fit TRBD1. Per germline, CDR1 KGHSH and CDR2 LQKENI. The CDR3 is 18 amino acids. V dropped 3 bases and J dropped 0; count of bases not matched to a gene: 10. CDR3 sequence (DNA): TGTGCCAGCTCACCGAGGACAGGGGGTAGCGGTCCTAACTATGGCTACACCTTC. Its translation is CASSPRTGGSGPNYGYTF.

The CDR3 DNA reads TGTGCCAGCAGCCCCGACAGCTACACTGAAGCTTTCTTT. Protein product: CASSPDSYTEAFF. This rearrangement joins TRBV7-3 to TRBJ1-1; D perhaps matches TRBD1 (5 bases). Trimming took 5 bases from V and 3 from J, leaving 10 bases between them. The CDR3 has 13 amino acids. Germline loops: CDR1 SGHTA, CDR2 FQGTGA. Full variable domain (missing parts from reference TRBV7-3 and TRBJ1-1): GAGVSQTPSNKVTEKGKYVELRCDPISGHTALYWYRQSLGQGPEFLIYFQGTGAADDSGLPNDRFFAVRPEGSVSTLKIQRTERGDSAVYLCASSPDSYTEAFFGQGTRLTVV.

A single count supports this clone. The rearrangement uses TRBV18 and TRBJ2-2; D unclear. This CDR3 has 17 amino acids. The V end lost 6 bases, the J end lost 4 bases, and 21 bases lay between the germline ends. Germline CDR1 and CDR2: KGHSH and LQKENI. The CDR3 bases are TGTGCCAGCTCCCCGAGAGAAGGTTTCCAGTCCACCGGGGAGCTGTTTTTT. Its protein is CASSPREGFQSTGELFF.

The genes are TRBV5-1 and TRBJ2-3; unclear D gene. V lost 2 bases, J lost 1 base, and 8 bases lay in between. Germline V gives CDR1 SGHRS, CDR2 YFSETQ. The CDR3 totals 14 residues. The CDR3 loop is CASSFPIRTDTQYF. The CDR3 nucleotides read TGCGCCAGCAGCTTCCCGATCCGCACAGATACGCAGTATTTT.

This clone was detected once. The genes are TRBV5-6 and TRBJ2-7; D unclear. Trimming pared 4 bases from V and 6 bases from J, leaving 11 bases between. The CDR3 is 12 amino acids. Germline V CDR1 and CDR2: SGHDT, YYEEEE. The CDR3 sequence: CASSPLGSEQYF. The CDR3 DNA is TGTGCCAGCAGCCCGCTCGGGTCCGAGCAGTACTTC. Complete variable domain (other parts from reference TRBV5-6 and TRBJ2-7): DAGVTQSPTHLIKTRGQQVTLRCSPKSGHDTVSWYQQALGQGPQFIFQYYEEEERQRGNFPDRFSGHQFPNYSSELNVNALLLGDSALYLCASSPLGSEQYFGPGTRLTVT.

V is TRBV2 and J is TRBJ2-4; D not certain. V was clipped by 1 base and J by 0 bases, with 4 bases between them. This CDR3 is 14 amino acids long. Germline CDR1 and CDR2: SNHLY and FYNNEI. CDR3 nucleotides: TGTGCCAGCAGTGAAGGTCCAGCCAAAAACATTCAGTACTTC. Protein sequence: CASSEGPAKNIQYF.

This clone was seen just once. This sequence joins TRBV9 and TRBJ2-5, with 8 nucleotides matching TRBD1. Trimming at V came to 4 bases and at J to 2 bases, leaving 10 bases not matched to a gene. The CDR3 sequence is 16 residues long. Per the germline V gene, CDR1 is SGDLS and CDR2 is YYNGEE. CDR3 sequence reads: CASSTQDRARQETQYF. In nucleotides, the CDR3 is TGTGCCAGCAGCACCCAGGACAGGGCTCGACAAGAGACCCAGTACTTC. Complete variable domain (other parts from reference TRBV9 and TRBJ2-5): DSGVTQTPKHLITATGQRVTLRCSPRSGDLSVYWYQQSLDQGLQFLIQYYNGEERAKGNILERFSAQQFPDLHSELNLSSLELGDSALYFCASSTQDRARQETQYFGPGTRLLVL.

This rearrangement joins TRBV9 to TRBJ2-7; 7 nucleotides align to TRBD1. Germline loops: CDR1 SGDLS, CDR2 YYNGEE. The J segment lost 4 bases and the V segment lost 4 bases, leaving 8 bases of the junction unmatched. The CDR3 is 14 amino acids. The CDR3 reads CASSTTGTEYEQYF. The CDR3 nucleotides read TGTGCCAGCAGCACTACCGGGACAGAATACGAGCAGTACTTC.

The chain joins TRBV28 to TRBJ1-4; D is uncertain. Per the germline V gene, CDR1 is MDHEN and CDR2 is SYDVKM. CDR3 size: 15 residues. Trimming pared 1 base from V and 3 bases from J, leaving 9 bases between. CDR3 coding DNA: TGTGCCAGCAGTTTATTGGGCAGATCTAATGAAAAACTGTTTTTT. It specifies CASSLLGRSNEKLFF.

The rearrangement uses TRBV25-1 and TRBJ2-7; D perhaps matches TRBD2 (6 bases). V lost 5 bases and J 7 bases, leaving 18 bases between the germline ends. This CDR3 has 14 amino acids. Germline V gene sequence: CDR1 MGHDK, CDR2 SYGVNS. The CDR3: CASSRSGPHGEQYF. The CDR3 DNA is TGTGCCAGCAGTCGTAGCGGCCCTCACGGGGAGCAGTACTTC.